This T cell receptor (beta chain) derives from a study of liver allograft versus peripheral blood T cells. As for the study in general: Comparative analysis was performed on T cell receptor repertoires from transplanted livers and from recipients' peripheral blood.

As to this clonotype: Its antigen remains unknown.

Points from the study as a whole: It was reported that the T cell receptor repertoires found inside liver allografts differed from those that were detected in peripheral blood.

TCRdb called the reads again in MiXCR, with one record for every CDR3 protein. Of around 12,000 distinct CDR3 sequences listed, over 25% are singletons. Trimming took 3 bases from V and 9 from J; bases not matched to a gene: 2. The germline V gene encodes CDR1 LNHDA and CDR2 SQIVND (reference sequence). CDR3 length: 11 residues. The sequence was collected from a human patient who had a liver transplant. Some of these T cells may belong to the graft donor. This chain uses TRBV19 with TRBJ2-7, with 7 bases lining up with TRBD2. The CDR3 nucleotides read TGTGCCAGTAGTATCCGGGGGGTGCAGTACTTC. This translates into CASSIRGVQYF.